The entry below gives a single T cell receptor (beta chain) sequence along with its context. Its antigen is not identified. This sample stems from a study of cytomegalovirus exposure and HLA in healthy donors. Whole-study results and caveats: Testing in vitro showed three CMV-associated chains specific for CMV antigens. It was shown in a later analysis that HLA-associated TCR beta chains were more clonally expanded than other, equally common chains.

This CDR3 spans 17 amino acids. J gave up 4 bases and V 1 base, and 9 bases lay outside the gene matches. CDR1 is SGHVS, CDR2 FNYEAQ, per germline. PCR employed 60 Vbeta and 13 Jbeta primers. The assay was immunoSEQ multiplex PCR, and TCRdb's table has in-frame clones only and misses some. The table has about 200,000 clones, about 78% seen once. This TCR came from a male donor in good health and CMV-seronegative. The chain combines TRBV7-6 with TRBJ2-3; 9 bases line up with TRBD1. Sequencing input: PBMCs. The CDR3 sequence: CASSLGSGTGWSDTQYF. Here the CDR3 DNA reads TGTGCCAGCAGCTTAGGAAGCGGGACAGGGTGGTCAGATACGCAGTATTTT.